The 19 T cell receptor beta chains presented below share a single source sample, sequenced in a study of memory B cells and T cells in multiple sclerosis. The assay was immunoSEQ multiplex PCR, and TCRdb's table has in-frame clones only and misses some. Of 11,000 to 15,000 clones in the sample, about 70% are singletons; the top ten hold approximately 2.2%. The source material was memory (CD45RO+) CD4+ T cells from blood. The receptors were sampled from a human donor with multiple sclerosis.

The chain employs TRBV30 and TRBJ2-3; TRBD2 agrees at 9 bases. Germline V gene lookup returns CDR1 GTSNPN and CDR2 SVGIG (reference sequence). The CDR3 covers 15 residues. V shed 3 bases and J 8 bases; nucleotides not matched to a gene: 12. CDR3 in amino acids: CAWRVAGASLGTQYF. In DNA, the CDR3 is TGTGCCTGGAGAGTAGCGGGAGCGAGCCTCGGTACGCAGTATTTT.

The chain is built from TRBV5-4 and TRBJ2-3; 10 positions agree with TRBD1. The germline CDR1 and CDR2 sequences are SGHNT and YYREEE (reference sequence). This CDR3 is 16 amino acids long. Trimming cost V 2 bases and J 3 bases; bases outside gene matches: 6. The DNA of the CDR3 is TGTGCCAGCAGCTTCCCGGGACAGGGGATTACAGATACGCAGTATTTT. Its translation: CASSFPGQGITDTQYF.

The gene calls are TRBV5-1 and TRBJ2-2, with TRBD1 identical over 7 bases. V was clipped by 4 bases and J by 1 base; unmatched bases: 13. CDR1 is SGHRS, CDR2 YFSETQ, per germline. This CDR3 contains 18 residues. CDR3 nucleotides: TGCGCCAGCAGCAGGCCGACAGGGATTCACCTGAACACCGGGGAGCTGTTTTTT. Its protein is CASSRPTGIHLNTGELFF.

This clone was found a few times. The chain has TRBV6-6 and TRBJ2-3; D is uncertain. Germline V gene data show CDR1 as MNHNY and CDR2 as SVGAGI (reference sequence). Between the trimmed V and J ends, which lost 7 bases and 2 bases, there was a span of 19 bases. The CDR3 covers 16 residues. The CDR3 DNA reads TGTGCCAGCATCTCACCCGAGAGCCCCACCACAGATACGCAGTATTTT. It translates to CASISPESPTTDTQYF.

The chain recombines TRBV28 with TRBJ2-5; 8 positions match TRBD2. Per the germline V gene, CDR1 is MDHEN and CDR2 is SYDVKM. Germline trimming cut 6 bases from V and 3 bases from J; bases unmatched to any gene: 9. The CDR3 is made up of 15 amino acids. Written as DNA, the CDR3 is TGTGCCAGCAGCCTTGAGGCCGGGGGGGAAGAGACCCAGTACTTC. It specifies CASSLEAGGEETQYF.

The rearrangement uses TRBV13 and TRBJ2-7, with 11 bases aligning to TRBD2. The germline V gene encodes CDR1 PRHDT and CDR2 FYEKMQ (reference sequence). Trimming at V came to 3 bases and at J to 6 bases, leaving 4 bases not matched to a gene. CDR3 length: 14 amino acids. The DNA for the CDR3 is TGTGCCAGCAGCTTCGGACTAGCGGGTGGCGAGCAGTACTTC. As protein: CASSFGLAGGEQYF.

The rearrangement uses TRBV29-1 and TRBJ1-3; TRBD1 is a possible D gene (6 bases). Germline V gene sequence: CDR1 SQVTM, CDR2 ANQGSEA. This CDR3 contains 14 residues. V gave up 4 bases and J gave up 3 bases, with 13 bases separating them. This chain's CDR3 is CSVGLGAIGNTIYF. The CDR3 DNA follows: TGCAGCGTTGGCCTGGGGGCGATTGGAAACACCATATATTTT.

The rearrangement uses TRBV4-1 and TRBJ2-1; D possibly corresponds to TRBD1 (5 bases). Trimming stripped 5 bases from V and 0 bases from J, with 17 bases between. The germline V gene encodes CDR1 MGHRA and CDR2 YSYEKL. The CDR3 totals 17 residues. CDR3 nucleotide sequence: TGCGCCAGCAGCTCTGTCGATCTGGGGCTCTCCTACAATGAGCAGTTCTTC. Protein sequence: CASSSVDLGLSYNEQFF.

Only a few counts were recorded for this clone. The rearrangement joins TRBV14 to TRBJ1-3; D gene ambiguous. V shed 5 bases and J shed 3 bases, with 5 bases lying between them. This CDR3 has 12 amino acids. From germline, CDR1 is SGHDN and CDR2 FVKESK. This chain's CDR3 is CASSFLGNTIYF. As DNA, the CDR3 is TGTGCCAGCAGCTTTCTTGGAAACACCATATATTTT.

The chain has TRBV6-4 and TRBJ2-1, with TRBD2 matching 10 bases. Germline lookup yields CDR1 MRHNA and CDR2 SNTAGT. The V and J ends lost 10 bases and 7 bases, in that order; junction bases with no gene match: 10. This CDR3 has 14 amino acids. For the CDR3, the DNA is TGTGCCACTGGGGTAGCGGGAGGTAGAAATGAGCAGTTCTTC. It specifies CATGVAGGRNEQFF.

In this sample, this clone turned up a few times. The chain employs TRBV5-6 and TRBJ2-7, with 8 bases that match TRBD1. The CDR3 has 17 residues. J was trimmed by 2 bases and V by 4 bases; bases with no gene match: 14. Germline CDR1 reads SGHDT; CDR2 reads YYEEEE. The CDR3 coding sequence is TGTGCCAGCAGCAGGGCCCGGCGAGACAGGGGAACCTACGAGCAGTACTTC. Protein: CASSRARRDRGTYEQYF. Based on the CDR3 plus reference TRBV5-6 and TRBJ2-7, the full variable domain is DAGVTQSPTHLIKTRGQQVTLRCSPKSGHDTVSWYQQALGQGPQFIFQYYEEEERQRGNFPDRFSGHQFPNYSSELNVNALLLGDSALYLCASSRARRDRGTYEQYFGPGTRLTVT.

A single count supports this clone. The genes are TRBV27 and TRBJ1-2; no firm D call. The CDR3 is 15 residues long. Germline V CDR1 and CDR2: MNHEY, SMNVEV (reference sequence). V was shortened by 5 bases and J by 2 bases, with 15 bases between the two germline ends. This CDR3 reads CASSASGRVNYGYTF. As DNA, the CDR3 is TGTGCCAGCAGTGCTTCAGGCCGTGTAAACTATGGCTACACCTTC.

The J gene is TRBJ1-3, the V gene TRBV9, with 8 nucleotides matching TRBD1. The length of the CDR3 is 16 residues. Germline trimming cut 4 bases from V and 2 bases from J; bases unmatched to any gene: 8. Germline CDR1 is SGDLS and CDR2 is YYNGEE. In nucleotides, the CDR3 is TGTGCCAGCAGCTCTGACTTCAGGGGGCCTGGAAACACCATATATTTT. Its translation: CASSSDFRGPGNTIYF.

The chain combines TRBV9 with TRBJ2-1; the match to TRBD2 covers 12 bases. V was clipped by 3 bases and J by 7 bases; unmatched bases: 5. The CDR3 is made up of 15 amino acids. Germline V gene lookup returns CDR1 SGDLS and CDR2 YYNGEE. In DNA, the CDR3 is TGTGCCAGCAGCGCCCTAGCGGGGGGGTATAATGAGCAGTTCTTC. Translated, it gives CASSALAGGYNEQFF.

V usage is TRBV13 and J usage is TRBJ2-5; 13 bases are shared with TRBD2. The CDR3 consists of 16 residues. J lost 2 bases, V lost 5 bases, and 5 bases had no gene match. In germline, CDR1 is PRHDT, CDR2 FYEKMQ (reference sequence). CDR3 protein: CASSRRLAGGQETQYF. CDR3 nucleotides: TGTGCCAGCAGCCGGAGACTAGCGGGGGGACAAGAGACCCAGTACTTC.

This chain joins TRBV10-2 and TRBJ2-6; D is perhaps TRBD2 (5 bases). The CDR3 consists of 14 residues. From germline, CDR1 is WSHSY and CDR2 SAAADI. V lost 2 bases to trimming and J lost 8 bases, with 10 bases between them. The CDR3 here is CASSESRGTNVLTF. The CDR3, as DNA: TGCGCCAGCAGTGAGAGTCGGGGAACCAACGTCCTGACTTTC.

This clone was counted a few times. The chain couples TRBV6-5 to TRBJ1-1; 9 bases agree with TRBD1. The CDR3 has 15 residues. With 0 bases clipped from V and 7 bases from J, the junction kept 6 bases outside the gene matches. Germline V gene data show CDR1 as MNHEY and CDR2 as SVGAGI. Here the CDR3 DNA reads TGTGCCAGCAGTTACTCGGGGACAGGGATAGATGAAGCTTTCTTT. Translation gives CASSYSGTGIDEAFF.

The chain joins TRBV5-4 to TRBJ1-2, with a weak D call TRBD1 (5 bases). The CDR3 contains 13 residues. Looked up from germline, CDR1 is SGHNT and CDR2 is YYREEE (reference sequence). V was clipped by 6 bases and J by 6 bases, with 15 bases between them. Written as DNA, the CDR3 is TGTGCCAGCACCCCCCGTGGAGGGGATGGCTACACCTTC. This sequence encodes CASTPRGGDGYTF.

This clone was detected once. The rearrangement links TRBV19 to TRBJ1-5, with no clear D. The CDR3 length is 17 residues. Germline CDR1 is LNHDA and CDR2 is SQIVND (reference sequence). V lost 5 bases and J lost 2, with 19 bases in between. This CDR3 is CASSPTGGNFRNQPQHF. The CDR3, as DNA: TGTGCCAGTAGTCCCACGGGAGGTAATTTCCGCAATCAGCCCCAGCATTTT.